The T cell receptor beta chain under discussion was sequenced for a study of response to subunit inactivated influenza vaccine. Study results and limitations: Few new T cells, the authors suggested, are recruited by each seasonal influenza vaccination.

This clonotype was seen at least ten times. Its antigen is as yet unknown. Each CDR3 protein is one row after TCRdb ran MiXCR on the RT-PCR reads. The data contain under 550,000 distinct CDR3 sequences, approximately 7.8% of them singletons. The germline CDR1 and CDR2 sequences are SGHTA and FQGNSA. Trimming removed 6 bases from V and 5 bases from J, with 13 bases in between. CDR3 length equals 13 residues. The TCR comes from a man between 45 and 75 years old who received an inactivated influenza vaccine. This rearrangement joins TRBV7-2 to TRBJ2-5, with D tentatively TRBD2 (5 bases). The sequenced sample was PBMCs from blood, obtained less than 30 months after vaccination. DNA for the CDR3: TGTGCCAGCAGAACACCACCGGGGGAGACCCAGTACTTC. Protein product: CASRTPPGETQYF.